The clone carrying this T cell receptor (beta chain) was seen at least ten times. Its antigen is unknown. The germline gives CDR1 SQVTM, CDR2 ANQGSEA. Trimming took 3 bases from V and 0 from J, leaving 15 bases between them. This CDR3 comprises 16 residues. Via MiXCR, TCRdb re-called the reads, giving one row per CDR3 protein. The sample has hundreds of thousands of distinct CDR3 sequences, 6.5% seen once. The data originate from a study of T cell repertoires in cytomegalovirus infection. Background on the study: A matching HLA type, together with CMV infection, was signaled by public TCR beta signatures. Study-wide results and limits: CMV-specific TCR beta clonotypes restricted by HLA-C were the ones dominating the ex vivo response.

This clonotype was obtained from a human donor in good health (CMV status not recorded). Some clones in this sample may be carry-over from other donors' samples. The sequencing input was PBMCs. The rearrangement links TRBV29-1 to TRBJ2-1; D call uncertain. The CDR3 DNA reads as TGCAGCGTTGAGGGTAGTGAGATGATCTCCTACAATGAGCAGTTCTTC. Translating gives CSVEGSEMISYNEQFF.